This TCR beta chain appears in the sequencing data of a study of glioma-infiltrating T cells. Overall study results and limits: Only very few CDR3 sequences appeared in both tissue and blood. Gliomas, especially low-grade, showed above-expected tissue-blood divergence; non-neoplastic patients showed below.

For this clonotype: Its antigen is not known.

TCR alpha and beta CDR3 regions were amplified from RNA using iRepertoire nested multiplex PCR. Input was roughly 100-450 ng of tissue mRNA or PBMC total RNA. TCRdb re-analysed the multiplex PCR reads in MiXCR, keeping a single row per CDR3 protein. The data show over 140,000 distinct CDR3 sequences, roughly two fifths seen once. The germline V gene has CDR1 SGHTA and CDR2 FQGNSA. The CDR3 runs 14 residues. Trimming shortened V by 5 bases and J by 9 bases, and 17 bases separated the two germline ends. This clonotype was sampled from a human donor with low-grade glioma or glioblastoma, undergoing nonglioma brain surgery, or in good health (not recorded which). The material sequenced was glioma tissue, nonneoplastic brain tissue, or PBMCs (not recorded which). The genes are TRBV7-2 and TRBJ2-1; perhaps TRBD1 as D (5 bases). CDR3 in DNA: TGTGCCAGCAGCCCCCAGGGTACCCAGTCTGAGCAGTTCTTC. Its protein is CASSPQGTQSEQFF.